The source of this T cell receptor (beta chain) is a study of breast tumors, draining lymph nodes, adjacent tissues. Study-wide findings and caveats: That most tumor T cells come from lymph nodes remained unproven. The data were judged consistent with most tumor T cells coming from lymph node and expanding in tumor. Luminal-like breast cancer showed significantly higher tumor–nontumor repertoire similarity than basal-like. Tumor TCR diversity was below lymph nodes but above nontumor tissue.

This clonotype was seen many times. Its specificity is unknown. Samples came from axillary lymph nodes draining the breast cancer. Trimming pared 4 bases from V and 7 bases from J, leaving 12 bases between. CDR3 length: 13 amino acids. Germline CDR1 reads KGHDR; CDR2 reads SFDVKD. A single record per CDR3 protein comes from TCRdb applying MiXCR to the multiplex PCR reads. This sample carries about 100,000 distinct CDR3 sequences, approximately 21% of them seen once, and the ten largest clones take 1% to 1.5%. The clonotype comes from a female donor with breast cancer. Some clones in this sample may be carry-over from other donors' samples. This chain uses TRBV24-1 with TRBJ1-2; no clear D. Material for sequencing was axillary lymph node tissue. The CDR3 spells CATSDRTLGGYTF. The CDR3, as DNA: TGTGCCACCAGTGACCGGACCCTCGGTGGCTACACCTTC.